The clone carrying this T cell receptor beta chain appeared a few times. The antigen remains undetermined. Time point noted: pre-sensitization, week 0. Treatment noted: therapeutic diphenylcyclopropenone sensitization with weekly scalp DPC. This sample is part of a study of human T cells and chemical hapten exposure. Study as a whole: Patches with 0.01% DPC went on the upper back, and the tests were read at 6 days.

Germline V gives CDR1 DFQATT, CDR2 SNEGSKA (reference sequence). The CDR3 is made up of 18 amino acids. Trimming left V 6 bases short and J 2 bases short, with 28 bases between. In the source study's methods: Sample TCR counts, which ranged from about 23,224 to 750,000, had a median of around 96,000. In TCRdb, the RACE reads were re-called with MiXCR into one record per CDR3 protein. The V and J calls here are based on TCRdb, not the publication. The sample contains 150,000 to 200,000 distinct CDR3 sequences, just under 30% of which appear only once. Regarding the study as a whole: A positive correlation with patch test score was shown by PT1 expanded TCR counts. Relative to control repertoires, expanded TCRs gave rise to significantly more large CDR3 similarity clusters.

The rearrangement joins TRBV20-1 to TRBJ1-2, with D unclear. The origin of this receptor is a woman aged 25-40 years with alopecia areata. Some clones in this sample may be carry-over from other donors' samples. Sequencing used whole blood, obtained in connection with sensitization to the hapten diphenylcyclopropenone (DPC). CDR3 sequence (DNA): TGCAGTGCCAGCGCGGCGGGCTCCCCGAAAGGAGCCAACTATGGCTACACCTTC. Protein product: CSASAAGSPKGANYGYTF.